The rows below give T cell receptor beta chains drawn from one sample of a study of T cell repertoires in cytomegalovirus infection. The antigens for these receptors are not known. TCRdb analysed the reads with MiXCR anew, one entry per CDR3 protein. The sample has roughly 310,000 distinct CDR3 sequences; almost 30% are singletons. The sequencing here drew on cultured PBMCs, taken from culture after CMV antigen stimulation. These receptors were taken from a human donor in good health (CMV status not recorded). Some clones in this sample may be carry-over from other donors' samples. The CDR3 runs from the conserved cysteine through the conserved F or W. A D gene is named only where the DNA matches it firmly. Size values are once, few and many counts, or a class for expanded clones, and some rows have none.

J,size,D,V,CDR3,DNA
TRBJ1-2,-,-,TRBV25-1,CASSEYGDGIYGYTF,TGTGCCAGCAGTGAATATGGGGACGGGATCTATGGCTACACCTTC
TRBJ2-1,once,-,TRBV3-1,CASSQDLLHRVYNEQFF,TGTGCCAGCAGCCAAGATCTCCTGCATCGGGTTTACAATGAGCAGTTCTTC
TRBJ1-1,-,TRBD1,TRBV4-2,CASSPGRVGQGEAFF,TGTGCCAGCAGCCCTGGAAGGGTCGGACAGGGAGAAGCTTTCTTT
TRBJ2-7,few,-,TRBV7-3,CASSLGGGSWDEQYF,TGTGCCAGCAGCTTAGGGGGCGGGAGTTGGGACGAGCAGTACTTC
TRBJ1-1,-,-,TRBV12-3/TRBV12-4,CASSPNGGRTEAFF,TGTGCCAGCAGTCCAAATGGAGGGAGAACTGAAGCTTTCTTT
TRBJ1-2,few,TRBD1,TRBV19,CASSTPGQGVSGYTF,TGTGCCAGTAGTACCCCCGGACAGGGCGTTTCTGGCTACACCTTC
TRBJ2-3,-,-,TRBV25-1,CASSQRAPDTQYF,TGTGCCAGCAGTCAAAGGGCCCCAGATACGCAGTATTTT
TRBJ1-5,-,-,TRBV28,CASKTSGRGSNQPQHF,TGTGCCAGCAAAACGTCCGGTAGGGGAAGCAATCAGCCCCAGCATTTT
TRBJ1-6,-,-,TRBV2,CASSPERVEDSPLHF,TGTGCCAGCAGCCCCGAGAGGGTAGAGGATTCACCCCTCCACTTT
TRBJ2-1,few,TRBD2,TRBV5-4,CASSRSSGVHEQFF,TGTGCCAGCAGCCGGTCTAGCGGGGTCCATGAGCAGTTCTTC
TRBJ2-5,-,-,TRBV7-9,CASSLARLGETQYF,TGTGCCAGCAGCTTAGCCCGCTTGGGGGAGACCCAGTACTTC
TRBJ1-1,-,-,TRBV7-9,CASLEQGGLNTEAFF,TGTGCCAGTCTAGAACAAGGCGGTCTGAACACTGAAGCTTTCTTT
TRBJ1-2,many,-,TRBV6-1,CASSVLDGSSGGYTF,TGTGCCAGCAGTGTTCTAGACGGATCGTCGGGTGGCTACACCTTC
TRBJ2-7,few,TRBD1,TRBV27,CASSANRDRAKEQYF,TGTGCCAGCAGTGCCAACCGGGACAGGGCTAAAGAGCAGTACTTC
TRBJ1-1,-,TRBD1,TRBV20-1,CSAREGTVMNTEAFF,TGCAGTGCTAGAGAGGGGACAGTTATGAACACTGAAGCTTTCTTT
TRBJ2-1,-,TRBD2,TRBV2,CASSEARASGRYEQFF,TGTGCCAGCAGTGAAGCCAGGGCTAGCGGGAGGTATGAGCAGTTCTTC
TRBJ2-3,-,-,TRBV4-1,CASSQAEGPSSTDTQYF,TGCGCCAGCAGCCAAGCGGAGGGACCCTCTAGCACAGATACGCAGTATTTT
TRBJ1-1,many,TRBD1,TRBV4-2,CASSQRDRASTEAFF,TGTGCCAGCAGCCAGAGGGACAGGGCCAGCACTGAAGCTTTCTTT
TRBJ2-1,few,TRBD2,TRBV20-1,CSASAGGPYSYNEQFF,TGCAGTGCTAGTGCGGGAGGGCCATACTCCTACAATGAGCAGTTCTTC
TRBJ1-2,-,-,TRBV20-1,CSAREGARENYGYTF,TGCAGTGCTAGAGAGGGGGCCAGGGAGAACTATGGCTACACCTTC
TRBJ1-1,few,TRBD1,TRBV7-2,CASSLGGWTGATEAFF,TGTGCCAGCAGCTTAGGGGGGTGGACAGGGGCCACTGAAGCTTTCTTT
TRBJ2-1,medium-sized,TRBD2,TRBV7-8,CASSPSGGAVNEQFF,TGTGCCAGCAGCCCATCGGGGGGGGCCGTCAATGAGCAGTTCTTC
TRBJ2-7,-,-,TRBV12-3/TRBV12-4,CASSLGSTSSYEQYF,TGTGCCAGCAGTTTAGGTAGCACCAGCTCCTACGAGCAGTACTTC
TRBJ1-1,-,-,TRBV12-3/TRBV12-4,CATQQGLNTEAFF,TGTGCCACCCAACAGGGACTGAACACTGAAGCTTTCTTT
TRBJ2-7,-,TRBD1,TRBV27,CASSGAGGRGYEQYF,TGTGCCAGCAGTGGGGCTGGGGGCAGGGGGTACGAGCAGTACTTC
TRBJ2-5,few,-,TRBV28,CASSSQIDQETQYF,TGTGCCAGCAGTTCTCAGATCGACCAAGAGACCCAGTACTTC
TRBJ1-6,-,-,TRBV27,CASSRDAVMGNSPLHF,TGTGCCAGCAGTCGGGACGCGGTCATGGGTAATTCACCCCTCCACTTT
TRBJ2-7,-,-,TRBV27,CASSLGAKWEQYF,TGTGCCAGCAGTTTAGGGGCGAAGTGGGAGCAGTACTTC
TRBJ2-2,-,-,TRBV12-5,CASGLTDPGELFF,TGTGCTAGTGGTTTGACCGACCCGGGGGAGCTGTTTTTT
TRBJ1-1,-,-,TRBV5-1,CASSRLDDRNTEAFF,TGCGCCAGCAGCCGACTCGACGACAGAAACACTGAAGCTTTCTTT
TRBJ1-5,many,-,TRBV7-2,CASSPGHTRGNQPQHF,TGTGCCAGCAGCCCCGGCCACACCCGGGGCAATCAGCCCCAGCATTTT
TRBJ2-7,few,-,TRBV27,CASSPSGRLLHGYEQYF,TGTGCCAGCAGTCCCTCAGGTAGACTTCTTCATGGCTACGAGCAGTACTTC